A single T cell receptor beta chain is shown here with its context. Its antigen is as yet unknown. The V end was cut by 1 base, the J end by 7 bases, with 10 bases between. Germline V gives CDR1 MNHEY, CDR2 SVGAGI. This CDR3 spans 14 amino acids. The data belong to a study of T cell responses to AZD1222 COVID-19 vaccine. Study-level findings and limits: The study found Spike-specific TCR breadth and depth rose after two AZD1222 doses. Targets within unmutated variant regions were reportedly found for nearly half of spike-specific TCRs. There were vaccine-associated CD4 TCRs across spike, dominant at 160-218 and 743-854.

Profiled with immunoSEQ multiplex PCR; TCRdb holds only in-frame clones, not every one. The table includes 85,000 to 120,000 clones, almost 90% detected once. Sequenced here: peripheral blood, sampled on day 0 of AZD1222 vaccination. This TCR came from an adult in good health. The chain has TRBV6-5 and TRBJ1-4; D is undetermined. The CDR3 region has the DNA TGTGCCAGCAGTTACTGGGGAATCGGTGAAAAACTGTTTTTT. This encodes CASSYWGIGEKLFF.